These 11 T cell receptor beta chains share one sample of origin, sequenced in a study of blood T cells in healthy people across ages. A sample-barcoded 5' primer and a J-beta primer mix were used in a second PCR of roughly 6 to 12 cycles. TCRdb reprocessed the 5' RACE reads with MiXCR, giving one entry per CDR3 protein. The repertoire has about 1.4 million distinct CDR3 sequences, roughly 59% of them found once; the top ten carry 6.5% to 8%. The specimen sequenced was blood. These receptors originate from a man aged 18-30 years in good health.

The CDR3 here is CSARGPGTGSNYEKLFF. The CDR3 nucleotides read TGCAGTGCTAGAGGACCCGGGACAGGATCAAACTACGAAAAACTGTTTTTT. The chain recombines TRBV20-1 with TRBJ1-4; 8 nucleotides line up with TRBD1. The CDR3 totals 17 residues. V trimming: 1 base; J trimming: 8 bases; junction bases outside the gene matches: 15. Germline CDR1 and CDR2: DFQATT and SNEGSKA (reference sequence).

This chain links TRBV20-1 with TRBJ1-4, with unresolved D. Trimming cost V 0 bases and J 5 bases, with 13 bases left between them. The CDR3 extends over 15 amino acids. Looked up from germline, CDR1 is DFQATT and CDR2 is SNEGSKA (reference sequence). DNA of the CDR3: TGCAGTGCTAGAGATCCGAGGGCCGAGAATGAAAAACTGTTTTTT. Amino acid sequence: CSARDPRAENEKLFF.

This clonotype was seen repeatedly, ten times or more. The rearrangement joins TRBV29-1 to TRBJ2-7; D is ambiguous. Trimming removed 2 bases at V and 5 bases at J, with 4 bases between. The CDR3 sequence is 10 residues long. Germline V gene data show CDR1 as SQVTM and CDR2 as ANQGSEA. The CDR3 reads CSVESDEQYF. DNA of the CDR3: TGCAGCGTTGAATCAGACGAGCAGTACTTC.

This clonotype has a count of ten or more. The chain is built from TRBV10-3 and TRBJ1-1, with 11 positions matching TRBD1. The V segment lost 6 bases and the J segment 4 bases; nucleotides outside the gene matches: 7. Germline V lookup: CDR1 ENHRY, CDR2 SYGVKD. The CDR3 has 15 residues. The CDR3 DNA is TGTGCCATCAGCCCCGGGACAGGGGGAGGCACTGAAGCTTTCTTT. It specifies CAISPGTGGGTEAFF.

A few counts support this clonotype. The rearrangement joins TRBV4-2 to TRBJ2-2; weak D call: TRBD2 (6 bases). V gave up 0 bases and J gave up 3 bases, with 14 bases separating them. CDR1 LGHNA and CDR2 YNFKEQ come from the germline V gene. The length of the CDR3 is 17 residues. The chain's CDR3 is CASSQDSRETYTGELFF. The CDR3 DNA reads TGTGCCAGCAGCCAAGATTCCCGGGAGACGTACACCGGGGAGCTGTTTTTT.

The rearrangement links TRBV5-1 to TRBJ2-1, with D tentatively TRBD2 (5 bases). The J call is in doubt because the DNA end fits TRBJ2-7 better. Germline CDR1 reads SGHRS; CDR2 reads YFSETQ. The CDR3 is made up of 16 amino acids. The CDR3 reads CASSSTGISSYNEQYF. The CDR3 DNA sequence: TGCGCCAGCAGCTCAACCGGGATTAGCTCCTACAATGAGCAGTACTTC.

The chain carries TRBV7-2 and TRBJ1-2; D gene unclear. This CDR3 has 14 residues. CDR1 and CDR2 (germline): SGHTA, FQGNSA. V was clipped by 1 base and J by 4 bases, with 10 bases between them. The CDR3 protein is CASSLGETFYGYTF. The DNA for the CDR3 is TGTGCCAGCAGCTTAGGAGAGACATTCTATGGCTACACCTTC.

The rearrangement links TRBV7-9 to TRBJ2-5; D is unresolved. V gave up 5 bases and J gave up 2 bases, with 18 bases separating them. The CDR3 contains 16 residues. CDR1 is SEHNR and CDR2 is FQNEAQ in the germline V gene (reference sequence). The CDR3 DNA reads TGTGCCAGCAGCACGAGAGTTACAGTAACTCAAGAGACCCAGTACTTC. As protein: CASSTRVTVTQETQYF. Combining the CDR3 with reference TRBV7-9 and TRBJ2-5 gives the whole variable domain DTGVSQNPRHKITKRGQNVTFRCDPISEHNRLYWYRQTLGQGPEFLTYFQNEAQLEKSRLLSDRFSAERPKGSFSTLEIQRTEQGDSAMYLCASSTRVTVTQETQYFGPGTRLLVL.

This clonotype showed up just once. This rearrangement joins TRBV6-5 to TRBJ2-6; unclear D gene. The V end was cut by 7 bases, the J end by 2 bases, with 6 bases between. Germline CDR1 is MNHEY and CDR2 is SVGAGI. This CDR3 contains 13 residues. The CDR3 sequence is CASKMTGANVLTF. The CDR3 region has the DNA TGTGCCAGCAAAATGACTGGGGCCAACGTCCTGACTTTC.

This chain uses TRBV7-9 with TRBJ2-3; D possibly uses TRBD1 or TRBD2 (6 bases each). V gave up 2 bases and J gave up 8 bases, with 17 bases separating them. CDR3 size: 15 residues. CDR1 and CDR2 (germline): SEHNR, FQNEAQ (reference sequence). CDR3 sequence (DNA): TGTGCCAGCAGCTTATCTGACGGGGGCGACGGTACGCAGTATTTT. Its protein product is CASSLSDGGDGTQYF.

The chain joins TRBV6-6 to TRBJ2-1; D call uncertain. Trimming shortened V by 8 bases and J by 8 bases, and 16 bases separated the two germline ends. Germline CDR1 MNHNY, CDR2 SVGAGI (reference sequence). This CDR3 is 13 amino acids long. The chain's CDR3 is CASGLALYDEQFF. Written as DNA, the CDR3 is TGTGCCAGCGGGTTGGCCCTTTACGATGAGCAGTTCTTC.